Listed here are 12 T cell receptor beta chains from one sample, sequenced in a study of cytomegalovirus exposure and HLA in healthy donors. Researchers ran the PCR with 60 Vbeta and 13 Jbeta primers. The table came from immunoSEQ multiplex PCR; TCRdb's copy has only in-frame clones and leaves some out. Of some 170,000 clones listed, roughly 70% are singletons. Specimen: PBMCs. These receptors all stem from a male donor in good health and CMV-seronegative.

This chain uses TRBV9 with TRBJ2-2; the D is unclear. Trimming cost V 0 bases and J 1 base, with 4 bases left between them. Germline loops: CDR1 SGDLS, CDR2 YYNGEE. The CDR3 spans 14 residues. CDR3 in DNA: TGTGCCAGCAGCGTAGGCGGGAACACCGGGGAGCTGTTTTTT. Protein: CASSVGGNTGELFF.

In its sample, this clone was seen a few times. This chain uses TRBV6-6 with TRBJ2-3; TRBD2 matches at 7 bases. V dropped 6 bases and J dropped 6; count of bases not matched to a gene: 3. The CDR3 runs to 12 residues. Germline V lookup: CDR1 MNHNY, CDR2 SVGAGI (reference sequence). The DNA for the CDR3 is TGTGCCAGCAGCTGGGGGGGGGATACGCAGTATTTT. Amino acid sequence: CASSWGGDTQYF.

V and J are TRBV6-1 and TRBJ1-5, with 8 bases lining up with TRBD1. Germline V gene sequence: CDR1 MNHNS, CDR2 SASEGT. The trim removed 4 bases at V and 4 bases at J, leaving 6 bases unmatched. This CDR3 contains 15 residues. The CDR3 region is CASSASRTGNQPQHF. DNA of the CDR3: TGTGCCAGCAGTGCGAGCCGGACAGGGAATCAGCCCCAGCATTTT.

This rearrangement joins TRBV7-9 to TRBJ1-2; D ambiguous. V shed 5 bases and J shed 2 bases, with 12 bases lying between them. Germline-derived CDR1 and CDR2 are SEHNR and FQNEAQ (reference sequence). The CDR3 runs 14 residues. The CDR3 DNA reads TGTGCCAGCAGCCACCTCCAGGAAAACTATGGCTACACCTTC. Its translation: CASSHLQENYGYTF.

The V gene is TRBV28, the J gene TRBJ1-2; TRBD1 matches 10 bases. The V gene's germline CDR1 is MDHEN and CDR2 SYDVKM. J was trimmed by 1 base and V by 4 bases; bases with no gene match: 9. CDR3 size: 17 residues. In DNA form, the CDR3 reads TGTGCCAGCAGTTCGTACGGGACAGGGGAATTTAACTATGGCTACACCTTC. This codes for CASSSYGTGEFNYGYTF.

Written as DNA, the CDR3 is TGCGCCAGCAGTGAAGGTCCAGGGGCCTACGAGCAGTACTTC. Residues: CASSEGPGAYEQYF. The chain carries TRBV10-1 and TRBJ2-7; D perhaps matches TRBD1 (6 bases). This CDR3 spans 14 amino acids. Germline V gene data show CDR1 as WNHNN and CDR2 as SYGVQD (reference sequence). The V gene lost 3 bases and the J gene lost 2 bases, with 11 bases spanning the gap.

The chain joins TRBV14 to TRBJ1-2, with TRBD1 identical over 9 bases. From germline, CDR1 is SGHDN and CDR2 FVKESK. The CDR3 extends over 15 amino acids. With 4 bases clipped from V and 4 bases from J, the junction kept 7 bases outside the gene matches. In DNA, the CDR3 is TGTGCCAGCAGCCCAGGGACAGGGATGCCCTATGGCTACACCTTC. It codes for CASSPGTGMPYGYTF.

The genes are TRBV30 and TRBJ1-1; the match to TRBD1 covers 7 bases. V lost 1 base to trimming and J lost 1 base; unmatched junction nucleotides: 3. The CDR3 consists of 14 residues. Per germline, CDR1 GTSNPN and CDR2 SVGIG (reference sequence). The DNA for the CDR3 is TGTGCCTGGAGTGGGGACAGCGCGAACACTGAAGCTTTCTTT. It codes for CAWSGDSANTEAFF.

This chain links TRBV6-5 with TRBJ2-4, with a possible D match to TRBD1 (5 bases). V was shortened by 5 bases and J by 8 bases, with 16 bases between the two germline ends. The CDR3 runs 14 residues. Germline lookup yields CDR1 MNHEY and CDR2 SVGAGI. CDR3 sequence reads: CASSLKSPRDIQYF. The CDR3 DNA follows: TGTGCCAGCAGTCTCAAAAGCCCCAGGGACATTCAGTACTTC.

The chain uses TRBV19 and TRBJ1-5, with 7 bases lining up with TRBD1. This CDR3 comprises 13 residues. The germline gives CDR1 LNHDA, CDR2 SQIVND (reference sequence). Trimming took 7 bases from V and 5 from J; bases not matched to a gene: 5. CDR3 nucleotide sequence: TGTGCCAGTACCCAGACAGGGTATCAGCCCCAGCATTTT. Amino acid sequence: CASTQTGYQPQHF.

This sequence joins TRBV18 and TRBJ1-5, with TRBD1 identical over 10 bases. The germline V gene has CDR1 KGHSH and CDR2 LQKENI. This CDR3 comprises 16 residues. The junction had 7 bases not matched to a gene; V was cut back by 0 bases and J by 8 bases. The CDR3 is CASSPPGTGAGKPQHF. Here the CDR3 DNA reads TGTGCCAGCTCACCACCCGGGACAGGGGCGGGGAAGCCCCAGCATTTT. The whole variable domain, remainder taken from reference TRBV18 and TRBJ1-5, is NAGVMQNPRHLVRRRGQEARLRCSPMKGHSHVYWYRQLPEEGLKFMVYLQKENIIDESGMPKERFSAEFPKEGPSILRIQQVVRGDSAAYFCASSPPGTGAGKPQHFGDGTRLSIL.

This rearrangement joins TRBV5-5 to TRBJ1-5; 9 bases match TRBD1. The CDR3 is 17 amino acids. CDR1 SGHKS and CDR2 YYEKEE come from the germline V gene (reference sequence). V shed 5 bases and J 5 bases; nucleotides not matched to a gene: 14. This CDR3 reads CASSSGQGPGGYQPQHF. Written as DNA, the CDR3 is TGTGCCAGCAGTTCGGGACAGGGTCCCGGGGGGTATCAGCCCCAGCATTTT.